The source of this T cell receptor (beta chain) is a study of shared clonotypes between healthy human individuals. Regarding this clone: The same CDR3 is also encoded by other DNA sequences in this sample.

This table comes from immunoSEQ multiplex PCR, and its TCRdb copy is limited to in-frame clones, with some not included. The sample yields hundreds of thousands of clones, 74% seen once. Germline assignment: CDR1 LNHNV and CDR2 YYDKDF (reference sequence). CDR3 length: 13 residues. V lost 0 bases and J 4 bases, leaving 7 bases between the germline ends. V is TRBV15 and J is TRBJ2-7; D is perhaps TRBD1 (5 bases). The TCR was taken from a woman in her 30s in good health. Input material: memory CD4+ T cells sorted from blood. Subset: CD45RA-negative fraction. The CDR3, as DNA: TGTGCCACCAGCAGAGACAGGGAATACGAGCAGTACTTC. The encoded protein is CATSRDREYEQYF.